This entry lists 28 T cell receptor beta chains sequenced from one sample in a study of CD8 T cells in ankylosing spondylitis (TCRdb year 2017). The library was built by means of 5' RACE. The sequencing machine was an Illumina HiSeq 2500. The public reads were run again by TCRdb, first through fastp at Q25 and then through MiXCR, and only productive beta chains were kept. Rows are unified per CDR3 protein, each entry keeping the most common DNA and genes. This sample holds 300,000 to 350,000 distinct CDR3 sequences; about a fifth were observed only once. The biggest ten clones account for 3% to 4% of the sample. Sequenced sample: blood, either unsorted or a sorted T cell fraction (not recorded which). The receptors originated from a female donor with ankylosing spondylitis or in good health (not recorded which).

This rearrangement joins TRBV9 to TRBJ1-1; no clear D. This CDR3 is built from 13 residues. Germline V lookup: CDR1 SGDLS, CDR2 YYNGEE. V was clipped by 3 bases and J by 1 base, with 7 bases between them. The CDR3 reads CASSALRNTEAFF. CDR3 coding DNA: TGTGCCAGCAGCGCCCTCAGGAACACTGAAGCTTTCTTT.

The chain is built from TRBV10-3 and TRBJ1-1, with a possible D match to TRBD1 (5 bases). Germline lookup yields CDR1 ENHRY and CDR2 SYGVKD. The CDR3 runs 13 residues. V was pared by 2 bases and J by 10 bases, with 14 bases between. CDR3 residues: CAISEKGSEGAFF. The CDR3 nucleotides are TGTGCCATCAGTGAGAAGGGGAGTGAAGGAGCTTTCTTT.

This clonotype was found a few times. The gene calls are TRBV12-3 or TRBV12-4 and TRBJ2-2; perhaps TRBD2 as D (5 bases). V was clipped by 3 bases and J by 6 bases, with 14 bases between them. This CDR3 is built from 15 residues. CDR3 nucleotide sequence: TGTGCCAGCAGTTTGGGTCCTGAGGGTTCCGGGGAGCTGTTTTTT. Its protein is CASSLGPEGSGELFF.

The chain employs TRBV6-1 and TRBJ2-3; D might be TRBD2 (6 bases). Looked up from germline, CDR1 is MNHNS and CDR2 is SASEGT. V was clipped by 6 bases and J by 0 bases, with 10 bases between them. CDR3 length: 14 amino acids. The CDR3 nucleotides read TGTGCCAGCAGCCGTCGGGGGAGCACAGATACGCAGTATTTT. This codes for CASSRRGSTDTQYF.

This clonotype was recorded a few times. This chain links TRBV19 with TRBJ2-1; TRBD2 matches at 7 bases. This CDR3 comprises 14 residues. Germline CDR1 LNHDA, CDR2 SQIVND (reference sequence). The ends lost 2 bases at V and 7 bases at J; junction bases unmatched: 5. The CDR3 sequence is CASSILAEGNEQFF. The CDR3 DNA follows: TGTGCCAGTAGTATACTAGCGGAGGGGAATGAGCAGTTCTTC.

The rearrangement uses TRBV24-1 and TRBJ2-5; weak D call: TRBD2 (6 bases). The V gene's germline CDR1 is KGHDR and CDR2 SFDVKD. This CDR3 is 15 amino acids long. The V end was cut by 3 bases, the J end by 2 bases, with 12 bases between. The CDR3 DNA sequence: TGTGCCACCAGTGATGAGGGACTCGGACAAGAGACCCAGTACTTC. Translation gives CATSDEGLGQETQYF.

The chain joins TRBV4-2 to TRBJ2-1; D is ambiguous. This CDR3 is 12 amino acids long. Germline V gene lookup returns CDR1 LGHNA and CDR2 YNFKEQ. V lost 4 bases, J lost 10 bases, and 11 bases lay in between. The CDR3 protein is CASSLRGAEQFF. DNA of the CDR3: TGTGCCAGCAGCCTACGCGGCGCGGAGCAGTTCTTC.

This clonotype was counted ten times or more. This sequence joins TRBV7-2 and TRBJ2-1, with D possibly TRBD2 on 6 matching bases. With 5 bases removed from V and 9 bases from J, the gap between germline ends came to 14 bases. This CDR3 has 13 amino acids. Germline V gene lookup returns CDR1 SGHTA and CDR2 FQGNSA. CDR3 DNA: TGTGCCAGCAGCCGCGGCGGGGAGACTGAGCAGTTCTTC. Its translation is CASSRGGETEQFF.

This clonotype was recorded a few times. DNA of the CDR3: TGTGCCACCAGTGACCCAACAAGCACAGATACGCAGTATTTT. Translating gives CATSDPTSTDTQYF. The chain combines TRBV24-1 with TRBJ2-3; D unclear. The germline V gene encodes CDR1 KGHDR and CDR2 SFDVKD. V was pared by 4 bases and J by 0 bases, with 7 bases between. There are 14 residues in the CDR3.

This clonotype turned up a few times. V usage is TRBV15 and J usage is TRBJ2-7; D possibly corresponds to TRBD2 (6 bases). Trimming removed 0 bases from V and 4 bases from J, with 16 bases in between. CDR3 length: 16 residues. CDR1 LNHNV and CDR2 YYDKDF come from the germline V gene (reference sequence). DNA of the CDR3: TGTGCCACCAGCAGAGATCGGGCGGGAATGGGATACGAGCAGTACTTC. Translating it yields CATSRDRAGMGYEQYF.

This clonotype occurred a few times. Written as DNA, the CDR3 is TGTGCCAGCAGCTTAAAATTAGGGGCTCCTAACACTGAAGCTTTCTTT. It specifies CASSLKLGAPNTEAFF. The V call is TRBV5-5, the J call TRBJ1-1; D may be TRBD1 (5 bases). The V and J ends lost 2 bases and 2 bases respectively, with 16 bases between them. The CDR3 is 16 residues long. CDR1 and CDR2 (germline): SGHKS, YYEKEE (reference sequence). The full variable domain, with the rest looked up from reference TRBV5-5 and TRBJ1-1, is DAGVTQSPTHLIKTRGQQVTLRCSPISGHKSVSWYQQVLGQGPQFIFQYYEKEERGRGNFPDRFSARQFPNYSSELNVNALLLGDSALYLCASSLKLGAPNTEAFFGQGTRLTVV.

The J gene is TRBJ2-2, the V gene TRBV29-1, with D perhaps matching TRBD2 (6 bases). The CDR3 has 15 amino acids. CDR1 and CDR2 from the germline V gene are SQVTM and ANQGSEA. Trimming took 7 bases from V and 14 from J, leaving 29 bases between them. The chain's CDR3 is CSGIGGPGFAGGLFF. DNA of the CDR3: TGCAGCGGAATAGGCGGACCTGGGTTTGCCGGGGGTCTGTTTTTT.

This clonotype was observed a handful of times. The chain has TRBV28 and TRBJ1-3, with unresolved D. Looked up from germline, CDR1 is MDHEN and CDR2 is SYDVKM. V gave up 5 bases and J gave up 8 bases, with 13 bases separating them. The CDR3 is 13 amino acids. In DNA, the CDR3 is TGTGCCAGCAGTCCCCCTTCAACATACACCATATATTTT. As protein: CASSPPSTYTIYF.

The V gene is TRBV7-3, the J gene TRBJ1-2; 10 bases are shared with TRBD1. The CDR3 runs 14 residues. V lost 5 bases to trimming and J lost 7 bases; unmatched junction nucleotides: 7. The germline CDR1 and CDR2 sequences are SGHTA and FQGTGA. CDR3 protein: CASSKGQGTGGYTF. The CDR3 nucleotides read TGTGCCAGCAGCAAGGGACAGGGGACGGGTGGCTACACCTTC.

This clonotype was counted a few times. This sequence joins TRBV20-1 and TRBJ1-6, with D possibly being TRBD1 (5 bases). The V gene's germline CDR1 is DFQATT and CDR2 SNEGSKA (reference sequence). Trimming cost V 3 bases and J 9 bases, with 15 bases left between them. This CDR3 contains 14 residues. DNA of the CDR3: TGCAGTGCTAGGCGCCAGGGCGGGATTTCACCCCTCCACTTT. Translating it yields CSARRQGGISPLHF.

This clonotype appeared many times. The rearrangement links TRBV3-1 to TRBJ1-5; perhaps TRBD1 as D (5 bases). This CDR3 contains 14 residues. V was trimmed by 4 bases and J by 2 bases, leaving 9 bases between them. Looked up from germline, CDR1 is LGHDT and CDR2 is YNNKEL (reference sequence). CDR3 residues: CASSPRGGNQPQHF. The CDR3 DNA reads TGTGCCAGCAGCCCGAGAGGGGGCAATCAGCCCCAGCATTTT.

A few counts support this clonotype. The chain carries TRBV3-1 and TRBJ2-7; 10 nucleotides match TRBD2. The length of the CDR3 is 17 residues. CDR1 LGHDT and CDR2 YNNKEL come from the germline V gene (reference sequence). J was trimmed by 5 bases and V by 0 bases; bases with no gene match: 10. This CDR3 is CASSQDTAGGPLNEQYF. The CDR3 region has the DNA TGTGCCAGCAGCCAAGATACAGCGGGAGGGCCGTTGAACGAGCAGTACTTC.

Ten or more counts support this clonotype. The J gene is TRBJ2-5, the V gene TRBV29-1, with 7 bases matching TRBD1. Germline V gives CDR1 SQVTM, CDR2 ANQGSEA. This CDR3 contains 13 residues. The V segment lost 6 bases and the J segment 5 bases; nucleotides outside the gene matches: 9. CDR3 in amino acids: CSVTTGARETQYF. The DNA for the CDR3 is TGCAGCGTCACAACAGGGGCTAGGGAGACCCAGTACTTC.

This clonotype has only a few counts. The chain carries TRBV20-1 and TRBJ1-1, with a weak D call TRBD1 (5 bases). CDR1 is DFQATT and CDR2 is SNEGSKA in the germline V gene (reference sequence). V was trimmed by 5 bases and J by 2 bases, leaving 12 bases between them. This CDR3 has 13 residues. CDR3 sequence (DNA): TGCAGTGCTCCTCGGAGGGGAAACACTGAAGCTTTCTTT. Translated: CSAPRRGNTEAFF.

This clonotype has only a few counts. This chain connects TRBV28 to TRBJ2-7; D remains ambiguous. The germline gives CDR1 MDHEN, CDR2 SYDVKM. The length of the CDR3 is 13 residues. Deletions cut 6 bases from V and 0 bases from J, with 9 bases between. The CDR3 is CASRPTHSYEQYF. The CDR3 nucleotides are TGTGCCAGCAGGCCGACTCACTCCTACGAGCAGTACTTC. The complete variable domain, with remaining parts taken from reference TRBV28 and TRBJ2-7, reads DVKVTQSSRYLVKRTGEKVFLECVQDMDHENMFWYRQDPGLGLRLIYFSYDVKMKEKGDIPEGYSVSREKKERFSLILESASTNQTSMYLCASRPTHSYEQYFGPGTRLTVT.

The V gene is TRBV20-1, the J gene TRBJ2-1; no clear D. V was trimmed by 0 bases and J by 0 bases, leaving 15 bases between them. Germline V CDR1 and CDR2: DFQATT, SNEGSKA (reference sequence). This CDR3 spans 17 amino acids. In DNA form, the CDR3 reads TGCAGTGCTAGAGATCTCAGAAGCTCCAGCTCCTACAATGAGCAGTTCTTC. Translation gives CSARDLRSSSSYNEQFF.

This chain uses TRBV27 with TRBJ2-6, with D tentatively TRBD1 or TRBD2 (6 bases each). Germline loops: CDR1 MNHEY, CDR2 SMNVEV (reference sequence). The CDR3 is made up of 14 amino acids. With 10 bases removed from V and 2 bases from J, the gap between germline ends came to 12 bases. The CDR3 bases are TGTGCCACGGGGGCAGGGACTGGGGCCAACGTCCTGACTTTC. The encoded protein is CATGAGTGANVLTF.

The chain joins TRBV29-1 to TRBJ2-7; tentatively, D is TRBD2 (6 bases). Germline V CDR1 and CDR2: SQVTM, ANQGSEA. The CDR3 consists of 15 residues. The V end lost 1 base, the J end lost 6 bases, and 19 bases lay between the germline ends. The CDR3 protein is CSVEGGSGLRREQYF. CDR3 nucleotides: TGCAGCGTTGAAGGGGGGTCGGGACTGCGCCGCGAGCAGTACTTC.

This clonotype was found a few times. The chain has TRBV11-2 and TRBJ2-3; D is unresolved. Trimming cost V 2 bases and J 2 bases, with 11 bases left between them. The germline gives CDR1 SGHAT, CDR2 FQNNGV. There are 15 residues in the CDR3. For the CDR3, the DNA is TGTGCCAGCAGCTTACAGATACCGGACACAGATACGCAGTATTTT. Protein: CASSLQIPDTDTQYF.

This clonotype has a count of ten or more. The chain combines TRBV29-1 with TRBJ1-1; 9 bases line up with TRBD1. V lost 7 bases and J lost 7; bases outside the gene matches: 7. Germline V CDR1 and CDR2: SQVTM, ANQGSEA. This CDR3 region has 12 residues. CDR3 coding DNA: TGCAGCGCTACCCCGGGACAGGGTGAAGCTTTCTTT. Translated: CSATPGQGEAFF.

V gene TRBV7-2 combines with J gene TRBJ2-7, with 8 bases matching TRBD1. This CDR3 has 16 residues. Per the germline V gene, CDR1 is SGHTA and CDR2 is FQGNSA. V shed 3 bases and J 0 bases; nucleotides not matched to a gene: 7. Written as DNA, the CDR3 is TGTGCCAGCAGCTTTTTTGACAGGGGCTACTCCTACGAGCAGTACTTC. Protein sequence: CASSFFDRGYSYEQYF.

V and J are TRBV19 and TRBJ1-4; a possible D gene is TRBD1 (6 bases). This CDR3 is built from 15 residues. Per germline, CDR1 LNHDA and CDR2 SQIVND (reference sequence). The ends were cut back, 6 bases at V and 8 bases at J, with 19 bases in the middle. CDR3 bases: TGTGCCAGTAGCCACCGGAGAAGCCAGGGGGAAAAACTGTTTTTT. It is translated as CASSHRRSQGEKLFF.

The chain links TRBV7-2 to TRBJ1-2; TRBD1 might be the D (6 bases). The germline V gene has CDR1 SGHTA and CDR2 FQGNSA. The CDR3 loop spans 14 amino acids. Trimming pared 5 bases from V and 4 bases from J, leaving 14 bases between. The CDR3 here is CASSLGTSAYGYTF. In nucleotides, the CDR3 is TGTGCCAGCAGCCTCGGGACATCCGCCTATGGCTACACCTTC.